This record concerns one T cell receptor beta chain sequence. The antigen remains undetermined. For TCR beta, libraries came from quantitative 5'-RACE with molecular barcodes. TCRdb re-derived calls from the 5' RACE reads in MiXCR, one entry per CDR3 protein. This repertoire shows approximately 260,000 distinct CDR3 sequences, over 15% found once; its top ten account for about a third. This specimen comes from a study of CD8 T cells in ankylosing spondylitis. Study conclusions and caveats: Significant enrichment of disease-linked clones was reportedly seen in matched ankylosing spondylitis synovial fluid. A TCR beta motif of several highly homologous variants appeared characteristic of ankylosing spondylitis blood.

The clonotype comes from a male donor with ankylosing spondylitis or in good health (not recorded which). Material: blood, either unsorted or a sorted T cell fraction (not recorded which).

The DNA of the CDR3 is TGCGCCAGCAGCCAAGATTTGGCTAGCGAATCCTACGAGCAGTACTTC. This sequence encodes CASSQDLASESYEQYF. The chain uses TRBV4-1 and TRBJ2-7; D may be TRBD2 (6 bases). CDR3 length: 16 residues. Germline CDR1 reads MGHRA; CDR2 reads YSYEKL. The V end lost 0 bases, the J end lost 1 base, and 13 bases lay between the germline ends.